This T cell receptor (beta chain) was recovered during a study of blood T cell repertoires in COVID-19. Overall study context: Cohort 3 recovery required two negative PCRs, clearance, or symptom resolution. From the United States, Italy and Spain came samples of acute and convalescent COVID-19.

Generated by immunoSEQ multiplex PCR, the TCRdb table keeps only in-frame clones and is missing some. The table includes 200,000 or so clones, 87% detected once. Everyone who took part was about 18 to 90 years old, and they came from fewer than 25 US areas. This CDR3 comprises 13 residues. Looked up from germline, CDR1 is LNHDA and CDR2 is SQIVND (reference sequence). The ends were cut back, 6 bases at V and 3 bases at J, with 11 bases in the middle. The V and J genes are TRBV19 and TRBJ1-2; tentatively, D is TRBD1 (5 bases). The TCR sequence derives from a young man in a cohort exposed to, infected with or recovered from COVID-19 (not recorded which). Source material: PBMCs or T cells enriched from blood (not recorded which). CDR3 sequence: CASSPTEDYGYTF. In DNA, the CDR3 is TGTGCCAGTAGCCCGACAGAAGACTATGGCTACACCTTC.